This T cell receptor (beta chain) was profiled in a study of blood T cell repertoires in COVID-19 (dated by TCRdb to the early 2020s). General notes on the study: Samples from collaborators originated in the United States, Italy and Spain and spanned both the acute and convalescent phases of COVID-19. Where HLA class I and class II types were available, the types were taken from metadata supplied by the sample provider, not from assay-based typing. The samples were drawn from two sources: the first 160 participants of the ongoing ImmuneRACE study, and 1,254 subjects contributed by 6 global collaborators. Nearly every sample came with metadata listing a de-identified subject ID, COVID-19 status, age in years and sex. The dataset comprised deeply sampled blood TCRbeta repertoires from subjects exposed to, actively infected with, or recovered from COVID-19. The repertoires were released in a freely available public database meant as a resource for research on the immune response to SARS-CoV-2. The material from the prospective study consisted of cDNA or gDNA derived from T cells, B-cell-depleted T cells, or PBMCs.

Beyond this particular receptor, the publication reports: How much clinical and demographic metadata was included differed by source and by participant, and the metadata was provided uncurated.

Of note for this clone: It lacks a known antigen. The input lacks base qualities; no much larger clone sits a single base away.

In Seattle, one collaborating source enrolled patients while the infection was active and tracked those patients longitudinally over the course of disease. Collaborating institutions collected whole blood in K2EDTA tubes following their own protocols. For TCRbeta analysis, collaborator samples were shipped as frozen whole blood, as isolated PBMCs, or as DNA extracted from either sample type. A distance of 12 bases separates the germline ends of V and J, which lose 2 bases and 5 bases respectively. The CDR3 runs 14 amino acids, cysteine and phenylalanine included. The kept DNA is CDR3 alone, 42 bases in frame from the first base. For CDR1 and CDR2, the germline V gene lists MDHEN and SYDVKM. TCRbeta CDR3 regions were amplified from genomic DNA using the immunoSEQ Assay, a bias-controlled multiplex PCR. Per the original workflow: Within the assay, amplification of reference gene primers was used to estimate how many nucleated cells each sample contained. Sequence reads were collapsed and filtered to measure the absolute abundance of every unique TCRbeta CDR3 rearrangement. For each sample, productive Simpson clonality was calculated by taking the square root of Simpson's diversity index across productive rearrangements. The source is immuneACCESS, and TCRdb retained only in-frame sequences with V and J called. Part of the clones is not carried over; for the studies checked, unresolved V genes explain less than half of this, and the remainder is unexplained. That table supplies the V and J calls and clone size; D and trimming were determined from the DNA. The sample table shows over 60,000 clones, and 76% are seen once. About 16% of the sample is in the top ten clones.

Here the chain combines TRBV28 and TRBJ2-5; there is no confident call for the D gene. The clonotype was recovered from a man in his sixties with COVID-19, enrolled during active disease. Specimen: peripheral blood. The nucleotide sequence is given as TGTGCCAGCAGTTTACCTCAGTTTTGGGAGACCCAGTACTTC. Translated, it reads CASSLPQFWETQYF.